The entry below describes one TCR beta chain. This clone appeared many times. This receptor's antigen is unknown. Per-nucleotide qualities are absent, and no much larger clonotype sits a single base away. These data originate in a study of cytomegalovirus exposure and HLA in healthy donors (dated by TCRdb to about 2017). Study-wide context: According to an earlier analysis of a few hundred of the donors, 150 million to 200 million T cells yielded 100 million or so unique TCR beta sequences and about 300 Gb of sequence data. An early release that covered approximately 600 HLA-typed donors contained around 300 gigabases of sequencing data and 70 million to 100 million unique TCR sequences. The genetic ancestry cluster associated with self-reported Caucasian donors included roughly four fifths of the 398 genotyped donors. The aim of the study was to test whether cataloging public T cell receptors could identify signatures of past pathogen exposure. The study profiled the T cell repertoires of about 720 subjects by immunosequencing and related them to cytomegalovirus serostatus. Besides the first cohort of approximately 670 subjects, a separate validation cohort made up of 120 or so different subjects was used. High-throughput TCR immunosequencing, statistical association of individual TCRs with disease status, and machine learning were combined to predict cytomegalovirus infection status. To study patterns of TCR occurrence, a later analysis re-analyzed previously published TCR beta repertoires from around 670 donors and added high-resolution HLA genotyping. Rather than using new phenotypic data, the later analysis identified candidate immune exposures from TCR beta sequences and from how often those sequences occurred across donors. To decide whether each TCR beta V gene segment behaved as functional or pseudogenic, an earlier analysis of 587 of the donors relied on high-throughput TCR beta sequencing. Donor age, sex, ethnicity and CMV serostatus were collected together with the repertoire data. A later genetic analysis took genome-wide SNP genotypes for 398 of the 666 donors and used that subset as a discovery cohort. All discovery cohort repertoires had been generated on a single sequencing platform. HLA typing covered class I and class II loci at four-digit resolution. The number of donors typed differed by locus, with 629-630 for A, B, C, DRB1 and DQB1, approximately 500 for DQA1, over 600 for DPA1, and some 450 for DPB1. Four or five DR-DQ haplotypes were handled as single units for association and clustering because linkage in the cohort was strong. On average, roughly 240,000 unique TCR beta nucleotide sequences were sequenced per donor among several hundred genotyped donors of the cohort, with about 19% of those sequences being non-productive. The paper's findings and limits, for the study overall: In a later analysis, TCR association rates were found to vary across HLA loci, with the most associated TCRs seen for DRB1 alleles and the fewest for HLA-C alleles. In a later analysis, most CMV-associated TCR beta chains were found to appear HLA-restricted, with HLA associations seemingly driven largely by CMV exposure. A later analysis found that HLA-associated TCR beta chains were more clonally expanded and had lower generation probabilities than equally common non-associated chains. In a later analysis, 16,951 TCR beta sequences were associated with specific HLA alleles at a false discovery rate of 0.05. Several of the top co-occurrence clusters appeared to be linked to parvovirus B19, influenza, CMV and Epstein-Barr virus, according to a later analysis. When HLA alleles, especially DR and DQ, strongly co-occurred, attributing TCR associations to individual alleles was difficult. The authors suggested that the approach could potentially be generalized to other disease states and immunological phenotypes. In an earlier analysis of fewer than 750 of the donors, most TCR beta V segments were observed in productive rearrangements about 87% or about 30% of the time, broadly matching IMGT annotations. According to a later genetic analysis, donors in an Asian-associated ancestry cluster had fewer N-insertions in productive TCRs than the approximately 690-donor mean. This cohort had only TCR beta chains sequenced, and the lack of alpha or paired-chain data limited which features could be detected. Presence/absence analyses assumed roughly uniform sequencing depth across donors, an assumption that may not hold. Immune exposure information for the cohort was limited to CMV serostatus. A further reported finding was that TCR beta sequences accurately predicted the HLA-A and HLA-B alleles for most subjects in the first cohort. The sequencing pipeline was judged likely to have produced a cluster of highly shared sequence variants as a technical artifact. Linkage disequilibrium might explain the correlated functional status among segregating V segments, but an unknown experimental factor could not be ruled out. In vitro tests confirmed that three of the cytomegalovirus-associated TCR beta chains recognize cytomegalovirus antigens. Most TCR sequences were seen in very few donors, while some public TCRs were found in many individuals. Because counts were too low, about 18 rarely observed V segments, including chromosome 9 orphons, were excluded from the earlier analysis of about 500 of the donors. Because the 87-base-pair reads could not distinguish some IMGT-functional V segments, including TRBV6-2 and TRBV6-3, those segments were excluded. In the study, some 180 TCR beta chains were listed as associated with cytomegalovirus. Cytomegalovirus status was reported to be diagnosed by the classifier with high specificity and sensitivity in both the original and validation cohorts. Because HLA typing was unavailable for some donors at each locus, only the typed subset was used in association tests. V-gene and J-gene trimming of TCR beta chains was associated with a missense DCLRE1C variant in a later genetic analysis, and the association was replicated in an independent cohort.

Compared with germline, V lacks 5 bases and J lacks 1 base; bases without a gene match: 7. The CDR3 starts with the cysteine, ends with the phenylalanine, and has 15 residues. This entry keeps only the CDR3 DNA: 45 bases, framed from base 1. The germline V gene sets CDR1 to SGHAT and CDR2 to FQNNGV. The cohort consisted of 670 or so healthy bone marrow donors. Cohort members were all nominally healthy when sampled, although unrecorded immune exposures were likely present. The donor tested CMV seropositive and was one of the 289 seropositive cohort members. A peripheral blood sample was collected from each donor, and TCR beta sequencing was performed on peripheral blood mononuclear cells. The Qiagen DNeasy Blood Extraction Kit was used to extract genomic DNA from the blood cell samples. Library method: the immunoSEQ multiplex PCR assay. A mixture of 60 forward primers for TCR Vbeta segments and 13 reverse primers for TCR Jbeta segments was used in the multiplex PCR. Amplification of the CDR3 region of rearranged TCR beta genes was performed with a multiplex PCR assay on genomic DNA. On the Illumina HiSeq System, the amplified TCR beta libraries were sequenced as 87-base-pair reads. Turning to the authors' computational methods: A later analysis tallied roughly 78 million unique TCR beta chains across the 666 repertoires, and about 10 million of those chains were shared by two or more donors. To remove PCR and sequencing errors, raw reads were error-corrected and collapsed into unique sequences using a nearest-neighbor algorithm that merged closely related sequences. CDR3 sequences were aligned to IMGT reference sequences to assign V, D and J gene segments. Each retained sequence needed at least a six-nucleotide match to both a V gene segment and a J gene segment. A rearrangement was called productive if the CDR3 had no stop codons and remained in frame with V and J, and every other rearrangement was called non-productive. Following IMGT convention, CDR3 was defined as the stretch from the second conserved V-encoded cysteine up to the conserved J-encoded phenylalanine. Sequences without an unambiguous match to a single V gene segment were excluded from the earlier analysis of over 500 of the donors. In an earlier analysis of more than 500 of the donors, a V segment was called functional when productive rearrangements were above 56.7%, and segregating when the standard deviation between donors exceeded 5%. A statistical classification framework was built to diagnose cytomegalovirus status from the catalog of TCR beta chain sequences. In a later analysis, TCR nucleotide sequences were compared against IMGT/GENE-DB human TR gene sequences so that V and J genes could be assigned. In a later analysis, CDR3 sequences and most-parsimonious VDJ recombination scenarios were assigned using the TCRdist pipeline. In a later analysis, every TCR beta chain was defined by the combination of its CDR3 amino acid sequence and its V-gene family, and reads without a unique V-gene family were dropped. In a later analysis, 450 to 600 highly shared, low-generation-probability nucleotide sequences were removed to address suspected cross-contamination and a sequencing artifact. In a later analysis, a clonal expansion index for each public chain was calculated from normalized within-repertoire ranks of inferred template counts. A later analysis computed generation probabilities with a VDJ recombination model fitted to out-of-frame rearrangements, and checked the results against IGoR. Hypergeometric tests were used in a later analysis to score TCR-TCR, TCR-HLA and TCR-CMV co-occurrence, with a repertoire-size bias correction applied to the TCR pairs. False discovery rates were estimated in a later analysis by permuting HLA or CMV assignments 20 times. In a later analysis, co-occurring TCRs were grouped using DBSCAN, and TCRdist sequence similarity was added for clustering within HLA-allele-positive subsets. For co-occurrence clustering, repertoires with fewer than 30,000 or more than 120,000 public chains were excluded, along with roughly 5 repertoires with anomalous nucleotide sharing. This is the immuneACCESS table as TCRdb keeps it, with only in-frame sequences that have V and J called. A part of the clones is gone; compared with another copy, unresolved V genes explain less than half, and the rest is unexplained. V and J calls and clone size are as listed in that table; D and trimming were resolved from the DNA. The sample records more than 90,000 clones, approximately 76% of which are singletons. About 16% of the sample is taken by the ten largest.

The sample consisted of PBMCs. The sequence derives from a man in his fifties in good health and CMV-seropositive. The sequence is built from TRBV11-2 and TRBJ2-7; 8 of the junction bases match TRBD1. The CDR3 reads as follows: CASSRGNRGSYEQYF. The nucleotides are TGTGCCAGCAGCCGAGGCAACAGGGGGTCCTACGAGCAGTACTTC.